The 16 T cell receptor beta chains in this list originate from one sample, sequenced in a study of identifying expanded T cells in peripheral blood. Repertoires were generated with immunoSEQ multiplex PCR, while TCRdb's copy carries only in-frame clones and drops some. The table shows approximately 63,000 clones, with about 87% occurring only once. The sample comprised blood. The receptors were gathered from a person between 18 and 75 years old in good health.

The chain recombines TRBV10-1 with TRBJ2-4; possible D gene TRBD1, 5 bases. CDR1 is WNHNN and CDR2 is SYGVQD in the germline V gene (reference sequence). Trimming shortened V by 2 bases and J by 9 bases, and 11 bases separated the two germline ends. The CDR3 has 13 residues. CDR3 sequence (DNA): TGCGCCAGCAGTGAGAGGTCCCAGGGCATTCAGTACTTC. Translated: CASSERSQGIQYF.

V gene TRBV2 combines with J gene TRBJ1-2; 10 nucleotides match TRBD1. V shed 6 bases, J shed 5 bases, and the junction held 9 bases outside the gene matches. CDR1 and CDR2 (germline): SNHLY, FYNNEI. The CDR3 consists of 15 residues. CDR3 nucleotide sequence: TGTGCCAGCAGGGCCCCGGGACAGGGGTGGTATGGCTACACCTTC. Residues: CASRAPGQGWYGYTF. The whole variable domain, remainder taken from reference TRBV2 and TRBJ1-2, is EPEVTQTPSHQVTQMGQEVILRCVPISNHLYFYWYRQILGQKVEFLVSFYNNEISEKSEIFDDQFSVERPDGSNFTLKIRSTKLEDSAMYFCASRAPGQGWYGYTFGSGTRLTVV.

CDR3 sequence (DNA): TGTGCCAGCAGTTTATTAAGTCCAACCTACGAGCAGTACTTC. Translation: CASSLLSPTYEQYF. The V gene is TRBV28, the J gene TRBJ2-7; D call uncertain. This CDR3 is 14 amino acids long. Germline V gene sequence: CDR1 MDHEN, CDR2 SYDVKM. Trimming removed 1 base from V and 2 bases from J, with 9 bases in between. The variable domain in full, completed from reference TRBV28 and TRBJ2-7, reads DVKVTQSSRYLVKRTGEKVFLECVQDMDHENMFWYRQDPGLGLRLIYFSYDVKMKEKGDIPEGYSVSREKKERFSLILESASTNQTSMYLCASSLLSPTYEQYFGPGTRLTVT.

This clone has more than one count but fewer than ten. This rearrangement joins TRBV7-9 to TRBJ1-5; no reliable D call. The V gene lost 0 bases and the J gene lost 0 bases, with 12 bases spanning the gap. Germline V gene data show CDR1 as SEHNR and CDR2 as FQNEAQ (reference sequence). This CDR3 region has 17 residues. The CDR3: CASSLAQADHSNQPQHF. CDR3 sequence (DNA): TGTGCCAGCAGCTTAGCGCAGGCCGATCATAGCAATCAGCCCCAGCATTTT.

This chain joins TRBV7-2 and TRBJ2-3; 12 bases agree with TRBD2. Germline trimming cut 5 bases from V and 5 bases from J; bases unmatched to any gene: 8. The germline CDR1 and CDR2 sequences are SGHTA and FQGNSA. There are 16 residues in the CDR3. CDR3 sequence: CASSARLAGVRDTQYF. CDR3 sequence (DNA): TGTGCCAGCAGCGCCCGACTAGCGGGGGTAAGAGATACGCAGTATTTT.

The rearrangement joins TRBV5-4 to TRBJ2-1; possibly TRBD2 for D (5 bases). Germline-derived CDR1 and CDR2 are SGHNT and YYREEE (reference sequence). V lost 3 bases and J lost 9, with 16 bases in between. The CDR3 consists of 14 residues. The CDR3 is CASSYQLGSTEQFF. CDR3 DNA sequence: TGTGCCAGCAGCTACCAACTAGGTTCCACTGAGCAGTTCTTC.

The gene calls are TRBV6-5 and TRBJ2-3; weak D call: TRBD2 (6 bases). The CDR3 runs to 14 residues. Germline CDR1 MNHEY, CDR2 SVGAGI. V dropped 6 bases and J dropped 0 bases, with 10 bases sitting between them. The DNA of the CDR3 is TGTGCCAGCAGCCGGGGGACTAGCACAGATACGCAGTATTTT. This sequence encodes CASSRGTSTDTQYF.

The sample holds one count of this clone. J is TRBJ2-1 and V is TRBV6-5; D remains ambiguous. Germline CDR1 MNHEY, CDR2 SVGAGI. Trimming stripped 2 bases from V and 4 bases from J, with 6 bases between. The CDR3 consists of 13 residues. The CDR3: CASSYVGYNEQFF. The CDR3 DNA reads TGTGCCAGCAGTTACGTCGGGTACAATGAGCAGTTCTTC.

This chain joins TRBV15 and TRBJ2-2; TRBD1 matches at 10 bases. The junction had 7 bases not matched to a gene; V was cut back by 5 bases and J by 1 base. The CDR3 consists of 17 residues. The germline V gene encodes CDR1 LNHNV and CDR2 YYDKDF (reference sequence). The CDR3 sequence is CATSSLRDRGNTGELFF. CDR3 DNA sequence: TGTGCCACCAGCTCTCTCAGGGACAGGGGGAACACCGGGGAGCTGTTTTTT.

The chain joins TRBV5-1 to TRBJ1-6; TRBD1 is a possible D gene (6 bases). The CDR3 is 13 residues long. Trimming took 6 bases from V and 7 from J, leaving 11 bases between them. CDR1 is SGHRS and CDR2 is YFSETQ in the germline V gene. CDR3 loop: CASIPRGNSPLHF. The CDR3 bases are TGCGCCAGCATACCAAGGGGGAATTCACCCCTCCACTTT.

Of note for this clone: The identical CDR3 is also encoded by other nucleotide sequences in the sample. The chain combines TRBV27 with TRBJ2-5; 8 bases are a match to TRBD1. CDR1 and CDR2 (germline): MNHEY, SMNVEV (reference sequence). The CDR3 sequence is 13 residues long. The V gene end was trimmed by 2 bases and the J gene end by 4 bases; junction bases not matched to a gene: 0. In DNA form, the CDR3 reads TGTGCCAGCAGTTTAGACAGGGGAGAGACCCAGTACTTC. Amino acid sequence: CASSLDRGETQYF.

This chain uses TRBV5-1 with TRBJ1-2; TRBD1 might be the D (5 bases). Germline-derived CDR1 and CDR2 are SGHRS and YFSETQ. Trimming took 1 base from V and 3 from J, leaving 10 bases between them. This CDR3 is built from 14 residues. The CDR3 reads CASSLSTGDYGYTF. The CDR3 DNA follows: TGCGCCAGCAGCTTGTCTACAGGAGACTATGGCTACACCTTC.

This chain links TRBV18 with TRBJ1-1; 12 nucleotides match TRBD1. Germline CDR1 is KGHSH and CDR2 is LQKENI. The junction had 2 bases not matched to a gene; V was cut back by 3 bases and J by 0 bases. This CDR3 is 16 amino acids long. The DNA of the CDR3 is TGTGCCAGCTCACCGGGACAGGGGGCCATGAACACTGAAGCTTTCTTT. This gives the protein CASSPGQGAMNTEAFF.

This chain uses TRBV19 with TRBJ2-7; D gene ambiguous. The CDR3 extends over 13 amino acids. Between the trimmed V and J ends, which lost 3 bases and 3 bases, there was a span of 9 bases. Germline V gene data show CDR1 as LNHDA and CDR2 as SQIVND (reference sequence). In DNA, the CDR3 is TGTGCCAGTAGTATGAAAGAAGGCTACGAGCAGTACTTC. This gives the protein CASSMKEGYEQYF.

The CDR3 DNA is TGTGCCAGCAGTTACCAGACTAGTGTTTACACCGGGGAGCTGTTTTTT. This encodes CASSYQTSVYTGELFF. The rearrangement joins TRBV6-5 to TRBJ2-2; D might be TRBD2 (6 bases). Deletions cut 2 bases from V and 3 bases from J, with 13 bases between. The CDR3 is 16 residues long. Germline lookup yields CDR1 MNHEY and CDR2 SVGAGI.

This chain uses TRBV7-9 with TRBJ1-2; D possibly corresponds to TRBD1 (5 bases). Per germline, CDR1 SEHNR and CDR2 FQNEAQ (reference sequence). This CDR3 contains 14 residues. Deletions cut 4 bases from V and 4 bases from J, with 13 bases between. Here the CDR3 reads CASSSGRVTYGYTF. The CDR3 DNA reads TGTGCCAGCAGCTCAGGCAGGGTAACCTATGGCTACACCTTC.